The 25 T cell receptor beta chains below were found in one sample sequenced in a study of beta chain features in type 1 diabetes. For these receptors, no antigen is known. Points from the study as a whole: Among all four CD4+ subsets, Type 1 diabetes patients had TCRB CDR3s that were moderately but significantly shorter.

Isolated RNA was reverse transcribed in full, so expressed TCRB transcripts were sequenced. Method: immunoSEQ multiplex PCR; TCRdb's copy keeps in-frame clones and lacks some. There are a few hundred thousand clones in the sample; roughly an eighth occur only once, and roughly 0.018% lies in the top ten. Sequenced sample: naive CD4+ T cells from blood. The receptors were gathered from a man aged 25 to 40 with type 1 diabetes.

This clone was found a few times. The chain joins TRBV4-2 to TRBJ2-6, with a tentative D call TRBD2 (6 bases). CDR3 length: 17 amino acids. Germline loops: CDR1 LGHNA, CDR2 YNFKEQ. The V end lost 1 base, the J end lost 1 base, and 11 bases lay between the germline ends. As DNA, the CDR3 is TGTGCCAGCAGCCAAGGGCAGGGACTTTCTGGGGCCAACGTCCTGACTTTC. Amino acids: CASSQGQGLSGANVLTF.

The chain uses TRBV7-9 and TRBJ2-5, with a possible D match to TRBD2 (6 bases). There are 13 residues in the CDR3. The germline gives CDR1 SEHNR, CDR2 FQNEAQ (reference sequence). The V end was cut by 7 bases, the J end by 5 bases, with 14 bases between. Here the CDR3 reads CASTVLGRETQYF. The DNA for the CDR3 is TGTGCCAGCACCGTTTTGGGGAGGGAGACCCAGTACTTC.

This chain connects TRBV28 to TRBJ2-3, with 7 bases identical to TRBD2. CDR3 length: 12 amino acids. Germline CDR1 is MDHEN and CDR2 is SYDVKM. V was pared by 8 bases and J by 5 bases, with 4 bases of the junction left unmatched. The CDR3: CASAASGDTQYF. The CDR3 bases are TGTGCCAGCGCAGCTAGCGGAGATACGCAGTATTTT.

The chain is built from TRBV15 and TRBJ1-4, with TRBD1 matching over 8 bases. This CDR3 is 15 amino acids long. Germline lookup yields CDR1 LNHNV and CDR2 YYDKDF (reference sequence). V shed 0 bases and J 4 bases; nucleotides not matched to a gene: 1. CDR3 amino acids: CATSRDTGGNEKLFF. DNA of the CDR3: TGTGCCACCAGCAGAGATACAGGGGGTAATGAAAAACTGTTTTTT.

This clone was recorded a few times. CDR3 sequence (DNA): TGTGCCAGCAGCTCTCGGACTAGCGGAGGCTACAATGAGCAGTTCTTC. Encoded protein: CASSSRTSGGYNEQFF. This chain joins TRBV7-2 and TRBJ2-1; 10 positions agree with TRBD2. CDR1 and CDR2 (germline): SGHTA, FQGNSA. J was trimmed by 3 bases and V by 4 bases; bases with no gene match: 6. The CDR3 consists of 16 residues.

This clone showed up just a few times. CDR3 bases: TGCAGCGTCCGAGACAGGTTGGCCTACGAGCAGTACTTC. Encoded protein: CSVRDRLAYEQYF. V and J are TRBV29-1 and TRBJ2-7, with D possibly being TRBD1 (6 bases). The CDR3 spans 13 residues. Looked up from germline, CDR1 is SQVTM and CDR2 is ANQGSEA. V lost 6 bases and J lost 2, with 14 bases in between.

This clone has just a few counts. The chain employs TRBV6-5 and TRBJ2-3, with TRBD2 identical over 8 bases. The germline CDR1 and CDR2 sequences are MNHEY and SVGAGI. V dropped 6 bases and J dropped 3; count of bases not matched to a gene: 8. The CDR3 is 15 residues long. CDR3 sequence: CASSYGRAATDTQYF. DNA for the CDR3: TGTGCCAGCAGCTACGGGAGGGCGGCTACAGATACGCAGTATTTT.

This chain joins TRBV5-1 and TRBJ2-1, with 8 positions matching TRBD2. Trimming cost V 3 bases and J 0 bases; bases outside gene matches: 11. Germline V CDR1 and CDR2: SGHRS, YFSETQ. The length of the CDR3 is 18 residues. The CDR3 DNA reads as TGCGCCAGCAGCTGGATACCGGGACTAGGACGCTCCTACAATGAGCAGTTCTTC. Its protein is CASSWIPGLGRSYNEQFF.

In its sample, this clone was seen a few times. The genes are TRBV7-2 and TRBJ2-7, with 16 bases that match TRBD2. The CDR3 has 14 amino acids. CDR1 is SGHTA and CDR2 is FQGNSA in the germline V gene. V trimming: 5 bases; J trimming: 7 bases; junction bases outside the gene matches: 2. CDR3 protein: CASSLGLAGGEQYF. The CDR3 nucleotides are TGTGCCAGCAGCCTGGGACTAGCGGGAGGGGAGCAGTACTTC.

This clone was counted between two and nine times. This chain links TRBV28 with TRBJ2-3; TRBD2 matches at 7 bases. Germline V gives CDR1 MDHEN, CDR2 SYDVKM. The trim removed 9 bases at V and 6 bases at J, leaving 12 bases unmatched. The CDR3 is made up of 14 amino acids. The CDR3 spells CASSSGPLPDTQYF. The CDR3 coding sequence is TGTGCCAGTTCTAGCGGTCCCTTGCCGGATACGCAGTATTTT.

This clone was picked up a small number of times. The rearrangement uses TRBV18 and TRBJ2-3, with a weak D call TRBD2 (5 bases). The CDR3 consists of 13 residues. V shed 6 bases and J shed 5 bases, with 12 bases lying between them. Per the germline V gene, CDR1 is KGHSH and CDR2 is LQKENI. The CDR3 DNA sequence: TGTGCCAGCTCGATGGGAGAAGGAGATACGCAGTATTTT. Translated: CASSMGEGDTQYF. Full variable domain (missing parts from reference TRBV18 and TRBJ2-3): NAGVMQNPRHLVRRRGQEARLRCSPMKGHSHVYWYRQLPEEGLKFMVYLQKENIIDESGMPKERFSAEFPKEGPSILRIQQVVRGDSAAYFCASSMGEGDTQYFGPGTRLTVL.

Details on this clone: One end of the junction varies from germline; a read error may be responsible. The V and J genes are TRBV7-2 and TRBJ2-3, with a weak D call TRBD2 (5 bases). There are 14 residues in the CDR3. Per the germline V gene, CDR1 is SGHTA and CDR2 is FQGNSA. CDR3 in amino acids: CASSRRESTYTQYF. The DNA for the CDR3 is TGTGCCAGCAGCCGACGGGAAAGCACATATACGCAGTATTTT.

V usage is TRBV27 and J usage is TRBJ1-1; TRBD1 is a possible D gene (6 bases). The germline V gene encodes CDR1 MNHEY and CDR2 SMNVEV (reference sequence). Trimming shortened V by 6 bases and J by 1 base, and 9 bases separated the two germline ends. CDR3 length: 13 residues. The CDR3 nucleotides are TGTGCCAGCAGGGACAGCCCGAACACTGAAGCTTTCTTT. This sequence encodes CASRDSPNTEAFF.

In this sample, this clone turned up a few times. The chain couples TRBV18 to TRBJ2-5; D remains unclear. The CDR3 extends over 14 amino acids. Germline lookup yields CDR1 KGHSH and CDR2 LQKENI. V was pared by 1 base and J by 3 bases, with 9 bases between. This chain's CDR3 is CASSPRVGEETQYF. The CDR3, as DNA: TGTGCCAGCTCACCACGGGTCGGAGAAGAGACCCAGTACTTC. Based on the CDR3 plus reference TRBV18 and TRBJ2-5, the full variable domain is NAGVMQNPRHLVRRRGQEARLRCSPMKGHSHVYWYRQLPEEGLKFMVYLQKENIIDESGMPKERFSAEFPKEGPSILRIQQVVRGDSAAYFCASSPRVGEETQYFGPGTRLLVL.

The chain combines TRBV7-2 with TRBJ1-5; D remains unclear. The CDR3 is 12 residues long. V lost 7 bases and J lost 4, with 8 bases in between. Germline lookup yields CDR1 SGHTA and CDR2 FQGNSA. The CDR3 is CASTTNNQPQHF. The CDR3 DNA reads as TGTGCCAGCACCACTAATAATCAGCCCCAGCATTTT.

This clone was seen more than once but under ten times. The chain combines TRBV7-2 with TRBJ2-7, with 7 bases identical to TRBD2. This CDR3 has 14 amino acids. J lost 3 bases, V lost 5 bases, and 7 bases had no gene match. CDR1 is SGHTA and CDR2 is FQGNSA in the germline V gene. The CDR3 coding sequence is TGTGCCAGCAGCACCGGGACTACGTACTACGAGCAGTACTTC. Protein product: CASSTGTTYYEQYF.

The rearrangement links TRBV5-4 to TRBJ2-5, with D uncertain. Germline V lookup: CDR1 SGHNT, CDR2 YYREEE (reference sequence). V was shortened by 1 base and J by 4 bases, with 11 bases between the two germline ends. CDR3 length: 14 amino acids. In DNA form, the CDR3 reads TGTGCCAGCAGCTTGTCTATAGCATCAGAGACCCAGTACTTC. Protein sequence: CASSLSIASETQYF.

The J gene is TRBJ2-1, the V gene TRBV18, with unresolved D. This CDR3 spans 11 amino acids. V was shortened by 1 base and J by 10 bases, with 5 bases between the two germline ends. CDR1 is KGHSH and CDR2 is LQKENI in the germline V gene. The CDR3 is CASSPRAEQFF. CDR3 bases: TGTGCCAGCTCACCACGGGCCGAGCAGTTCTTC.

The V call is TRBV9, the J call TRBJ2-5, with D possibly being TRBD2 (6 bases). V gave up 2 bases and J gave up 4 bases, with 9 bases separating them. Germline assignment: CDR1 SGDLS and CDR2 YYNGEE. The CDR3 has 13 amino acids. CDR3: CASSVGAGETQYF. CDR3 coding DNA: TGTGCCAGCAGCGTGGGAGCGGGAGAGACCCAGTACTTC.

This sequence joins TRBV2 and TRBJ2-3; 7 nucleotides agree with TRBD2. The length of the CDR3 is 13 residues. Germline CDR1 SNHLY, CDR2 FYNNEI. Trimming removed 11 bases from V and 3 bases from J; junction bases left unmatched: 8. The CDR3 sequence is CAGGRARTDTQYF. As DNA, the CDR3 is TGTGCCGGAGGGAGGGCCAGAACAGATACGCAGTATTTT.

This clone was detected a few times. J is TRBJ2-1 and V is TRBV5-1; 7 positions match TRBD2. In germline, CDR1 is SGHRS, CDR2 YFSETQ. The V gene end was trimmed by 2 bases and the J gene end by 7 bases; junction bases not matched to a gene: 6. The CDR3 spans 14 residues. The CDR3: CASSLGGSVNEQFF. The CDR3 nucleotides are TGCGCCAGCAGCTTAGGCGGGAGTGTGAATGAGCAGTTCTTC.

The rearrangement links TRBV25-1 to TRBJ2-2; TRBD1 is a possible D gene (5 bases). Trimming took 1 base from V and 5 from J, leaving 8 bases between them. This CDR3 has 14 amino acids. Germline V gene lookup returns CDR1 MGHDK and CDR2 SYGVNS. The CDR3 sequence is CASSEWAGTGELFF. CDR3 bases: TGTGCCAGCAGTGAATGGGCAGGGACCGGGGAGCTGTTTTTT.

The chain combines TRBV13 with TRBJ2-1; TRBD2 aligns across 11 bases. V shed 4 bases, J shed 7 bases, and the junction held 6 bases outside the gene matches. The CDR3 has 15 residues. Germline V gene sequence: CDR1 PRHDT, CDR2 FYEKMQ (reference sequence). Written as DNA, the CDR3 is TGTGCCAGCAGCTCACCTAGCGGGAGGAGGAATGAGCAGTTCTTC. Translating gives CASSSPSGRRNEQFF.

This clone was detected only a few times. The rearrangement joins TRBV25-1 to TRBJ1-1; tentative D call: TRBD1 (5 bases). Germline loops: CDR1 MGHDK, CDR2 SYGVNS. CDR3 length: 15 residues. With 1 base removed from V and 5 bases from J, the gap between germline ends came to 14 bases. The CDR3 bases are TGTGCCAGCAGTGAATTGGTAGCAGGGCGTACTGAAGCTTTCTTT. Protein sequence: CASSELVAGRTEAFF.

This clone came up a few times. The rearrangement uses TRBV7-2 and TRBJ2-1; 9 bases align to TRBD2. J gave up 15 bases and V 0 bases, and 6 bases lay outside the gene matches. The CDR3 covers 13 residues. Germline V gene data show CDR1 as SGHTA and CDR2 as FQGNSA. CDR3 sequence reads: CASSLADLAGLFF. DNA for the CDR3: TGTGCCAGCAGCTTAGCGGACCTAGCGGGACTGTTCTTC.